This T cell receptor beta chain was observed in a study of cytomegalovirus exposure and HLA in healthy donors. Overall study results and limits: Most TCR sequences were seen very rarely across donors, but some public TCRs occurred in many.

Concerning this clone: What it recognizes is unknown.

The CDR3 consists of 16 residues. Germline V gene data show CDR1 as LNHDA and CDR2 as SQIVND (reference sequence). V shed 3 bases, J shed 2 bases, and the junction held 7 bases outside the gene matches. The donors were members of the validation cohort, which comprised 120 subjects and was separate from the first cohort of 730 or so subjects. The assay was immunoSEQ multiplex PCR, and TCRdb's table has in-frame clones only and misses some. The sample shows approximately 150,000 clones, about 89% of them seen only once. Input material: PBMCs. The genes are TRBV19 and TRBJ2-3, with 8 bases identical to TRBD2. This receptor was taken from a man aged 18 to 30 in good health and CMV-seronegative. DNA of the CDR3: TGTGCCAGTAGTATTAAGCGGGGGACTACCACAGATACGCAGTATTTT. It yields the protein CASSIKRGTTTDTQYF.